The 2 T cell receptor beta chains reported below all come from one sample, sequenced in a study of T cells in Graves' hyperthyroidism and ophthalmopathy. Regions amplified from RNA transcripts were the TCR beta CDR3 regions. The HTBI set primed first-round TCR CDR3 RT-PCR. Using its own MiXCR run on the multiplex PCR reads, TCRdb lists one record per CDR3 protein. The sample lists approximately 480,000 distinct CDR3 sequences, around 21% seen once, with approximately 26% in the top ten. Source material: blood. These receptors all come from a man between 18 and 35 years old with Graves' hyperthyroidism.

The chain employs TRBV4-1 and TRBJ2-5; no reliable D call. The length of the CDR3 is 13 residues. V was pared by 1 base and J by 5 bases, with 8 bases between. CDR1 and CDR2 from the germline V gene are MGHRA and YSYEKL. The chain's CDR3 is CASSQVGRETQYF. DNA for the CDR3: TGCGCCAGCAGCCAAGTTGGACGCGAGACCCAGTACTTC.

This clonotype occurred a few times. J is TRBJ1-1 and V is TRBV2, with a possible D match to TRBD1 (6 bases). V was clipped by 8 bases and J by 3 bases, with 13 bases between them. CDR1 SNHLY and CDR2 FYNNEI come from the germline V gene. The CDR3 loop spans 13 amino acids. This CDR3 is CASVLGGYTEAFF. The CDR3 nucleotides are TGTGCCAGCGTCCTAGGGGGATACACTGAAGCTTTCTTT.